A selection of T cell receptor beta chains follows, all from one sample in a study of PD-1 blockade in classical Hodgkin lymphoma. Assay used: immunoSEQ multiplex PCR; TCRdb lists only in-frame clones, some missing. The table shows fewer than 25,000 clones, with roughly 90% occurring only once. Sequences were derived from peripheral blood mononuclear cells (PBMCs), sampled before the second cycle of nivolumab. Every receptor here comes from a human donor with classical Hodgkin lymphoma. Each CDR3 is given with its conserved first and last residue. Fields, in order: V gene, D gene, clone size, J gene, CDR3 protein, CDR3 DNA. D genes are given only for firm matches. Clone size is given for some rows only: seen once, a few or many times, or a class if the clone is expanded.

TRBV29-1	TRBD1	-	TRBJ1-2	CSVEGFTGVYGYTF	TGCAGCGTTGAAGGGTTTACAGGGGTCTATGGCTACACCTTC
TRBV5-3	-	-	TRBJ1-3	CARSLVRPSGNTIYF	TGTGCCAGAAGCTTGGTCAGACCCTCTGGAAACACCATATATTTT
TRBV5-1	-	-	TRBJ2-7	CASSLRTDSYEQYF	TGCGCCAGCAGCCTGAGGACAGACTCCTACGAGCAGTACTTC
TRBV5-1	TRBD2	-	TRBJ2-3	CASSLAGETDTQYF	TGCGCCAGCAGCCTAGCGGGGGAGACAGATACGCAGTATTTT
TRBV7-8	TRBD1	-	TRBJ2-7	CASSLVGTGPYEQYF	TGTGCCAGCAGCTTAGTAGGGACAGGGCCCTACGAGCAGTACTTC
TRBV18	TRBD1	-	TRBJ2-7	CASSPGQFYEQYF	TGTGCCAGCTCACCGGGACAGTTTTACGAGCAGTACTTC
TRBV13	TRBD1	-	TRBJ2-3	CASSQRDRGRTDTQYF	TGTGCCAGCAGCCAAAGAGACAGGGGGAGGACGGATACGCAGTATTTT
TRBV11-2	-	-	TRBJ2-7	CASSLPAQGWNF	TGTGCCAGCAGCTTACCTGCACAGGGATGGAACTTC
TRBV7-9	TRBD1	-	TRBJ1-1	CASSTTGVGTEAFF	TGTGCCAGCAGTACTACAGGGGTTGGGACTGAAGCTTTCTTT
TRBV10-3	TRBD2	-	TRBJ2-7	CATRTSGGAGQYF	TGTGCCACTCGGACTAGCGGGGGGGCCGGGCAGTACTTC
TRBV2	-	-	TRBJ2-2	CASRQGNTGELFF	TGTGCCAGCCGCCAGGGGAACACCGGGGAGCTGTTTTTT
TRBV6-5	-	once	TRBJ2-5	CASSHGETQYF	TGTGCCAGCAGCCATGGGGAGACCCAGTACTTC
TRBV19	-	-	TRBJ1-5	CASSKGSIGNNQPQHF	TGTGCCAGTAGTAAGGGCAGTATAGGAAACAATCAGCCCCAGCATTTT
TRBV10-3	-	-	TRBJ2-7	CAAGGVSYEQYF	TGTGCCGCCGGTGGGGTTTCGTACGAGCAGTACTTC
TRBV5-4	TRBD2	-	TRBJ2-5	CASRKDPGLASRETQYF	TGTGCCAGCAGAAAAGACCCGGGACTAGCTTCACGAGAGACCCAGTACTTC
TRBV6-5	-	-	TRBJ1-1	CASSSGRAAMNTEAFF	TGTGCCAGCAGTTCGGGTCGGGCCGCCATGAACACTGAAGCTTTCTTT
TRBV19	-	few	TRBJ1-6	CASKTTGGDNSPLHF	TGTGCCAGCAAAACTACGGGGGGGGATAATTCACCCCTCCACTTT
TRBV6-1	-	-	TRBJ1-1	CASSVLQGRAFF	TGTGCCAGCAGTGTTCTTCAGGGTAGAGCTTTCTTT
TRBV9	-	-	TRBJ2-1	CASSVESSHEQFF	TGTGCCAGCAGCGTAGAGTCGTCGCATGAGCAGTTCTTC
TRBV5-1	-	-	TRBJ2-6	CASSTTASGANVLTF	TGCGCCAGCAGTACTACAGCCTCTGGGGCCAACGTCCTGACTTTC
TRBV7-8	-	-	TRBJ1-1	CASSLGTAGSVTEAFF	TGTGCCAGCAGCTTAGGCACAGCCGGGTCGGTAACTGAAGCTTTCTTT
TRBV28	TRBD1	-	TRBJ1-2	CAYGASGTGVGDYGYTF	TGTGCCTATGGAGCATCCGGGACAGGGGTGGGGGACTATGGCTACACCTTC
TRBV6-5	TRBD1	-	TRBJ1-3	CASRGGTGTGNTIYF	TGTGCCAGCAGGGGCGGGACAGGGACTGGAAACACCATATATTTT
TRBV5-1	-	-	TRBJ2-5	CASSPIMGQGQETQYF	TGCGCCAGCAGCCCCATAATGGGACAAGGGCAAGAGACCCAGTACTTC
TRBV7-9	TRBD1	-	TRBJ1-1	CASSRQGGTEAFF	TGTGCCAGCAGTCGACAGGGGGGAACTGAAGCTTTCTTT
TRBV19	-	-	TRBJ2-5	CASSIGSGLETQYF	TGTGCCAGTAGTATCGGGTCTGGGCTAGAGACCCAGTACTTC
TRBV6-1	TRBD1	-	TRBJ2-5	CASSDFRGFKETQYF	TGTGCCAGCAGTGATTTCAGGGGGTTCAAAGAGACCCAGTACTTC
TRBV5-1	-	-	TRBJ2-2	CASSLDGTLSRELFF	TGCGCCAGCAGCTTGGACGGGACACTAAGTCGGGAGCTGTTTTTT
TRBV19	TRBD1	-	TRBJ2-3	CASSTQGSSTDTQYF	TGTGCCAGTAGTACACAGGGGTCAAGCACAGATACGCAGTATTTT
TRBV11-2	-	-	TRBJ2-1	CASSSLRGSSYNEQFF	TGTGCCAGCAGCTCCCTCCGGGGGAGCTCCTACAATGAGCAGTTCTTC
TRBV5-1	-	-	TRBJ2-1	CASSSAGTSYNEQFF	TGCGCCAGCAGCTCTGCCGGGACCTCCTACAATGAGCAGTTCTTC
TRBV27	-	-	TRBJ2-5	CASSFQGRGETQYF	TGTGCCAGCAGTTTCCAGGGGAGAGGGGAGACCCAGTACTTC
TRBV7-9	-	-	TRBJ1-1	CASSLPTTEAFF	TGTGCCAGCAGCTTACCGACGACTGAAGCTTTCTTT
TRBV18	-	-	TRBJ1-1	CASSLGQVGALTEAFF	TGTGCCAGCTCACTGGGGCAGGTTGGGGCCCTCACTGAAGCTTTCTTT
TRBV5-1	-	-	TRBJ2-5	CASSAVGSQETQYF	TGCGCCAGCAGCGCCGTCGGGTCCCAAGAGACCCAGTACTTC
TRBV27	-	-	TRBJ1-4	CASSARVWEKLFF	TGTGCCAGCAGTGCTCGGGTTTGGGAAAAACTGTTTTTT
TRBV5-1	-	-	TRBJ1-1	CASSVKMNTEAFF	TGCGCCAGCAGCGTAAAAATGAACACTGAAGCTTTCTTT
TRBV6-6	TRBD1	-	TRBJ2-7	CASTLTGSYEQYF	TGTGCCAGCACCCTGACAGGGTCCTACGAGCAGTACTTC
TRBV5-1	TRBD1	-	TRBJ1-1	CASSLAGTGVNTEAFF	TGCGCCAGCAGCTTGGCCGGGACAGGGGTTAACACTGAAGCTTTCTTT
TRBV28	-	-	TRBJ2-7	CASSLTEDEQYF	TGTGCCAGCAGTTTAACTGAGGACGAGCAGTACTTC
TRBV6-5	-	-	TRBJ2-2	CASSSRGGYTGELFF	TGTGCCAGCTCTTCGAGGGGGGGCTACACCGGGGAGCTGTTTTTT
TRBV5-1	-	-	TRBJ2-3	CASSLWGQGTDTQYF	TGCGCCAGCAGCTTATGGGGGCAGGGCACAGATACGCAGTATTTT